This TCR beta chain comes out of a study of shared clonotypes between healthy human individuals. V was clipped by 4 bases and J by 5 bases; unmatched bases: 6. Germline values: CDR1 SGHRS, CDR2 YFSETQ. CDR3 length equals 15 residues. The table came from immunoSEQ multiplex PCR; TCRdb's copy has only in-frame clones and leaves some out. This sample carries roughly 640,000 clones, more than 95% of them seen once, and the ten largest clones take around 0.057%. This chain links TRBV5-1 with TRBJ2-2, with TRBD1 matching 9 bases. Material for sequencing was naive CD4+ T cells sorted from blood. The sample's subset: CD45RA+ positively selected. The TCR was taken from a woman aged 25-40 years in good health. CDR3 residues: CASSPTGGTTGELFF. Here the CDR3 DNA reads TGCGCCAGCAGCCCGACAGGGGGTACGACCGGGGAGCTGTTTTTT.